The TCR beta chain described here comes from a study of beta chain features in type 1 diabetes. Cells sorted by CD45RO/CCR7/CD25/CD127/CD95/CD27 comprised CD4+ naive, central memory, regulatory and stem cell-like memory cells. Whole-study results and caveats: For patients, the naive, central memory and Treg TCRB repertoires appeared more alike than for healthy donors. It was possible that PCR favored shorter templates, equally so in patients and controls.

Expressed TCRB transcripts were sequenced because the isolated RNA had all been reverse transcribed beforehand. Naive, central memory and regulatory T cell samples yielded around 3.6 million reads on average. Here immunoSEQ multiplex PCR was the method, and the copy in TCRdb shows in-frame clones only, minus some. The data contain around 400,000 clones, over 9.5% of them singletons. Germline lookup yields CDR1 SGHTA and CDR2 FQGNSA. After removal of 2 bases from V and 5 bases from J, the junction contained 6 bases not matched to a gene. This CDR3 is built from 14 residues. Points on this clone: The antigen remains undetermined.

This chain connects TRBV7-2 to TRBJ2-7; TRBD1 matches 7 bases. This sequence was found in a man aged 18 to 35 in good health. Sequencing was performed on naive CD4+ T cells from blood. The CDR3 protein is CASSLPRTGHEQYF. CDR3 bases: TGTGCCAGCAGCTTACCCCGGACAGGCCACGAGCAGTACTTC.